This T cell receptor (beta chain) appears in the sequencing data of a study of vaccination effects on CD4 cells after COVID-19. The data were produced by immunoSEQ multiplex PCR, yet TCRdb's version contains in-frame clones alone and is incomplete. The data hold tens of thousands of clones, with roughly 79% observed a single time. The CDR3 has 13 amino acids. CDR1 and CDR2 from the germline V gene are SGHTA and FQGNSA. Trimming pared 5 bases from V and 7 bases from J, leaving 12 bases between. Pools of viral peptides were used by the ViraFEST assay to expand antigen-specific CD4+ T cells ahead of sequencing. Upon completion of roughly ten days in culture, CD4+ T cells were isolated. None of the vaccinated had previously contracted SARS-CoV-2, and their nucleocapsid antibodies tested negative. Replacing half the medium with IL-2 medium was done on days 3 and 7. About this clone: Antigen unknown.

The starting material was CD4+ T cells from PBMCs cultured with SARS-CoV-2 spike peptides, obtained before COVID-19 vaccination. This TCR derives from a human donor who received a COVID-19 vaccine. This chain uses TRBV7-2 with TRBJ1-5; D is uncertain. The CDR3 is CASSGELQQPQHF. In DNA form, the CDR3 reads TGTGCCAGCAGCGGGGAGCTTCAACAGCCCCAGCATTTT. The full variable domain, completed using reference TRBV7-2 and TRBJ1-5, is GAGVSQSPSNKVTEKGKDVELRCDPISGHTALYWYRQSLGQGLEFLIYFQGNSAPDKSGLPSDRFSAERTGGSVSTLTIQRTQQEDSAVYLCASSGELQQPQHFGDGTRLSIL.